This TCR beta chain was identified in a study of CD8 T cells in Susac syndrome. Whole-study results and caveats: TCR sequencing and HLA analysis covered a relatively small number of individuals.

With regard to this clonotype: The antigen remains unidentified.

TCR beta was sequenced from blood CD8+ and CD4+ T cells. Unmatched junction bases numbered 1, after V lost 0 bases and J lost 2 bases. The V gene's germline CDR1 is LGHDT and CDR2 YNNKEL (reference sequence). The CDR3 length is 15 residues. Random hexamers were used to reverse transcribe roughly 0.45 to 1 ug of RNA. The CDR3 of TCR beta was amplified by immunoSEQ multiplex PCR across 54 Vbeta and 13 Jbeta. TCRdb redid the calling of the immunoSEQ multiplex PCR reads with MiXCR, one entry per CDR3 protein. The table lists 150,000 to 200,000 distinct CDR3 sequences, roughly 95% of them singletons. Specimen: CD4+ T cells from PBMCs. The sequence derives from a human donor with multiple sclerosis. This rearrangement joins TRBV3-1 to TRBJ1-5; 7 bases line up with TRBD1. CDR3 DNA sequence: TGTGCCAGCAGCCAAGACCAGGGGGGCAATCAGCCCCAGCATTTT. Amino acids: CASSQDQGGNQPQHF.